This TCR beta chain appears in the sequencing data of a study of T cells in Graves' hyperthyroidism and ophthalmopathy. TCR beta CDR3 region amplification was performed from RNA transcripts. Researchers ran a first-round RT-PCR on the TCR CDR3 using the HTBI primer set. TCRdb re-called the multiplex PCR reads with MiXCR, one entry per CDR3 protein. Among approximately 430,000 distinct CDR3 sequences listed, around a sixth were seen once. Looked up from germline, CDR1 is MGHRA and CDR2 is YSYEKL. V shed 2 bases, J shed 5 bases, and the junction held 22 bases outside the gene matches. The CDR3 is 23 amino acids. Regarding this clonotype: Its antigen is currently unknown.

Study conclusions and caveats: Separation of ophthalmopathy from stable hyperthyroidism was achieved by a 13 V-J model.

The clonotype comes from a woman between 18 and 29 years old with Graves' hyperthyroidism. This chain links TRBV4-1 with TRBJ2-1; 15 bases map to TRBD2. The source material was blood. The CDR3 here is CASSQKWGQGTSGTSGRNNEQFF. The DNA of the CDR3 is TGCGCCAGCAGCCAAAAGTGGGGACAGGGGACTTCCGGGACTAGCGGGAGGAACAATGAGCAGTTCTTC.